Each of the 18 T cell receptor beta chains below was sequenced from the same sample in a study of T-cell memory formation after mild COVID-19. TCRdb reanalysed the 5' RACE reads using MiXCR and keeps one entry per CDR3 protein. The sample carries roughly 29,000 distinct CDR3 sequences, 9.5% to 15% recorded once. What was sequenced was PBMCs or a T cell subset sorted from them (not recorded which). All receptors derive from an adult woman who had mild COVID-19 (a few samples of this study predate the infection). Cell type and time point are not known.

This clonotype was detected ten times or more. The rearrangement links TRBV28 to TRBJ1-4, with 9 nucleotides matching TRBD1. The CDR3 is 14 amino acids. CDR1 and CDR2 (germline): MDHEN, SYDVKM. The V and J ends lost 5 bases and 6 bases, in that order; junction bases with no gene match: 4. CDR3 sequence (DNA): TGTGCCAGCAGTAGGGACAGGGTGGATGAAAAACTGTTTTTT. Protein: CASSRDRVDEKLFF.

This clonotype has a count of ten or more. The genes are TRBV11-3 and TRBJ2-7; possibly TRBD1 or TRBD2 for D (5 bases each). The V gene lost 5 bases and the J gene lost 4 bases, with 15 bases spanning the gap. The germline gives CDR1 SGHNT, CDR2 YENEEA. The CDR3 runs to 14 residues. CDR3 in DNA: TGTGCCAGCAGCCCGCCGGGACGGATATACGAGCAGTACTTC. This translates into CASSPPGRIYEQYF.

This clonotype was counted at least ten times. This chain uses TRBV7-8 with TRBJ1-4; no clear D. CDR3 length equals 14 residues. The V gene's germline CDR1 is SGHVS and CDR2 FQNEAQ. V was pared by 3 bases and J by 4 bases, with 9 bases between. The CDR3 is CASSFGVGNEKLFF. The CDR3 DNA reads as TGTGCCAGCAGCTTTGGGGTTGGTAATGAAAAACTGTTTTTT.

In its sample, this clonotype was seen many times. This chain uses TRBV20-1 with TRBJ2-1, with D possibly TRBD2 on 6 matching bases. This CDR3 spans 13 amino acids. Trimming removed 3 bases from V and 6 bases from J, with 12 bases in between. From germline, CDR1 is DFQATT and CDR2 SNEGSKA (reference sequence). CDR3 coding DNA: TGCAGTGCTAGCGGGGGAGTGGGCAATGAGCAGTTCTTC. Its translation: CSASGGVGNEQFF.

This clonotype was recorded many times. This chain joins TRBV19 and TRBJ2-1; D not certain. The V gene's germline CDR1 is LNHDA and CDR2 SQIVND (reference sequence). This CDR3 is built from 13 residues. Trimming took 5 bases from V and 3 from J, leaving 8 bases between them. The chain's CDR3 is CASSLDVYNEQFF. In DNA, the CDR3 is TGTGCCAGTAGTCTTGACGTCTACAATGAGCAGTTCTTC.

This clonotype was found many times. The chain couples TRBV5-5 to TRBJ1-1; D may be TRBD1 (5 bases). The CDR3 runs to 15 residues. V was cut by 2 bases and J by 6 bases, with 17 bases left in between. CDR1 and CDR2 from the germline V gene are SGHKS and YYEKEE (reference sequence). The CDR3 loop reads CASSFTSGGGSEAFF. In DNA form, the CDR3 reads TGTGCCAGCAGCTTTACGTCGGGCGGGGGATCTGAAGCTTTCTTT.

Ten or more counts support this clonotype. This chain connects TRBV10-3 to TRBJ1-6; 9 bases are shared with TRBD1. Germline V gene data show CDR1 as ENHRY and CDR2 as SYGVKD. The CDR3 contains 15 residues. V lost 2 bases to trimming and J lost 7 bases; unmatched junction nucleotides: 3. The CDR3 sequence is CAISERDRVNSPLHF. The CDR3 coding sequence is TGTGCCATCAGTGAGCGGGACAGGGTGAATTCACCCCTCCACTTT.

In DNA form, the CDR3 reads TGTGCCAGCAGCCAAGCGGGACTAGCCCCCACAGATACGCAGTATTTT. It translates to CASSQAGLAPTDTQYF. This chain connects TRBV4-2 to TRBJ2-3, with 9 positions matching TRBD2. V lost 1 base to trimming and J lost 2 bases; unmatched junction nucleotides: 4. Germline V CDR1 and CDR2: LGHNA, YNFKEQ. CDR3 size: 16 residues.

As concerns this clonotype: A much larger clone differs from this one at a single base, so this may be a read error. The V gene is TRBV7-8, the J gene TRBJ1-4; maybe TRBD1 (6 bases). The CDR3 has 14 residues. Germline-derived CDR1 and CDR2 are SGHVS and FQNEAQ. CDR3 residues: CASSNRVTNEKLIF. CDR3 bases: TGTGCCAGCAGCAACAGGGTCACTAATGAAAAACTGATTTTT.

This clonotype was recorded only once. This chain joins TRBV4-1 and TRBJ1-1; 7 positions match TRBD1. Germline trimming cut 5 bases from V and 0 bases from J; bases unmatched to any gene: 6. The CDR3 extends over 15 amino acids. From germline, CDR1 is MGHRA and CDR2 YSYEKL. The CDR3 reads CASSSETGMNTEAFF. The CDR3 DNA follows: TGCGCCAGCAGCAGCGAGACAGGGATGAACACTGAAGCTTTCTTT.

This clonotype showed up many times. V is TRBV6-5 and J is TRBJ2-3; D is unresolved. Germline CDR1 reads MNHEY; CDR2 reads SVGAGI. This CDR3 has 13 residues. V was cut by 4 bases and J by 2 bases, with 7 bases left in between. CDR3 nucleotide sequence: TGTGCCAGCAGTTCTCCCATCACAGATACGCAGTATTTT. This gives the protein CASSSPITDTQYF.

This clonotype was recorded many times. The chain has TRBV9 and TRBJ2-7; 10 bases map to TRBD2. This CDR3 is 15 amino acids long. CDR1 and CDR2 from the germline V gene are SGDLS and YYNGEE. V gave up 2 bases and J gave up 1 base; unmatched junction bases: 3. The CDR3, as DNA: TGTGCCAGCAGCGTCGGGACTAGCGTATCCTACGAGCAGTACTTC. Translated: CASSVGTSVSYEQYF.

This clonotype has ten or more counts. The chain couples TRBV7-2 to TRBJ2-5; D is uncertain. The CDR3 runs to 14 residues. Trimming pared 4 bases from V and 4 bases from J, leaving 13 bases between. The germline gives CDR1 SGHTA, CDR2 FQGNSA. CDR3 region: CASSSPRQGETQYF. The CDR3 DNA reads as TGTGCCAGCAGCTCCCCGAGGCAAGGAGAGACCCAGTACTTC.

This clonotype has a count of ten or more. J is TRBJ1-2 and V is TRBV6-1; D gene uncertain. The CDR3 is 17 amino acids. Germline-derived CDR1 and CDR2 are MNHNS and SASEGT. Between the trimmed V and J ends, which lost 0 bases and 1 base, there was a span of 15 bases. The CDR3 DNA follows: TGTGCCAGCAGTGAAGCGAGTAACAGACTACTTAACTATGGCTACACCTTC. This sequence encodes CASSEASNRLLNYGYTF.

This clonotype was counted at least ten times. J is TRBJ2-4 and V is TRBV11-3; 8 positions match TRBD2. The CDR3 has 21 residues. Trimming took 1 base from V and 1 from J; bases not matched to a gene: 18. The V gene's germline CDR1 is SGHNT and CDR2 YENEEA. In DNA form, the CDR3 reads TGTGCCAGCAGCTTAGGAGGTAGCGGGATCGGGCTGGGGGCGGCCAAAAACATTCAGTACTTC. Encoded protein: CASSLGGSGIGLGAAKNIQYF.

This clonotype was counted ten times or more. Here the CDR3 DNA reads TGTGCCAGCAGCGCTGACAGGGGACCGCATCAGCCCCAGCATTTT. Amino acid sequence: CASSADRGPHQPQHF. V usage is TRBV7-9 and J usage is TRBJ1-5, with 8 bases lining up with TRBD1. Trimming took 5 bases from V and 5 from J; bases not matched to a gene: 8. Per germline, CDR1 SEHNR and CDR2 FQNEAQ (reference sequence). The CDR3 runs to 15 residues.

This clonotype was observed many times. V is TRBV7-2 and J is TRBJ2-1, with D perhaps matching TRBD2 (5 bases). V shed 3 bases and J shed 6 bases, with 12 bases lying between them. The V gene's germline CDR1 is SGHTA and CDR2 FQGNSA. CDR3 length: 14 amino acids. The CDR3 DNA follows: TGTGCCAGCAGCTTTGGGAGAACGGGCAATGAGCAGTTCTTC. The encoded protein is CASSFGRTGNEQFF.

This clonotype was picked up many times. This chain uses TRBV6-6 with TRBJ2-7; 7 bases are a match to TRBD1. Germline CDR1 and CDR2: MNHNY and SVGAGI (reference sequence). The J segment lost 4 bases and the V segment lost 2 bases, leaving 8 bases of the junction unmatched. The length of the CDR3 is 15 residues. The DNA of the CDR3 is TGTGCCAGCAGTTACCCGGGACAGACCGGTTACGAGCAGTACTTC. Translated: CASSYPGQTGYEQYF.